These 5 T cell receptor beta chains originate from one sample sequenced in a study of cytomegalovirus exposure and HLA in healthy donors (dated by TCRdb to 2016 to 2017). Library preparation used the immunoSEQ multiplex PCR assay. For the multiplex PCR, a mixture combining 60 forward primers for TCR Vbeta segments and 13 reverse primers for TCR Jbeta segments was used. Entries here come from immuneACCESS through TCRdb and include only in-frame sequences with V and J called. Some clones fail to appear in such tables; in the studies checked, an unresolved V gene covers under half of the shortfall, and the cause of the remainder is unknown. This sample has around 90,000 clones in its table, and approximately 81% of those were observed once. About 3.5% of the sample is held by the ten biggest clonotypes. Specimen: PBMCs. All receptors derive from a male donor in good health and CMV-seropositive.

CDR3 DNA sequence: TGTGCCAGTAGTATAGGGGGGCCCTGGGGCAATCAGCCCCAGCATTTT. Translated, it gives CASSIGGPWGNQPQHF. This chain uses TRBV19 with TRBJ1-5; D possibly corresponds to TRBD1 (6 bases). Trimming took off 1 base at V and 2 bases at J, with 12 bases between the two ends. Germline CDR1 LNHDA, CDR2 SQIVND (reference sequence). This CDR3 spans 16 amino acids.

The chain employs TRBV12-1 and TRBJ1-2; the table's D call, TRBD1, has no DNA check behind it. TRBV12-1 is tagged as a pseudogene. CDR3 length: 15 residues. The CDR3 DNA reads as TGTGCCAGCAGCAACCCAGGGAAGAAATATGATGGCTACACCTTC. Translated, it gives CASSNPGKKYDGYTF.

This clone occurred a few times. The chain combines TRBV7-9 with TRBJ1-1; 8 nucleotides align to TRBD1. The junction had 2 bases not matched to a gene; V was cut back by 7 bases and J by 4 bases. CDR1 is SEHNR and CDR2 is FQNEAQ in the germline V gene (reference sequence). CDR3 size: 12 residues. CDR3 nucleotide sequence: TGTGCCAGCATCGACAGGGGCACTGAAGCTTTCTTT. It codes for CASIDRGTEAFF.

The rearrangement links TRBV2 to TRBJ2-7; D gene ambiguous. Germline V gene data show CDR1 as SNHLY and CDR2 as FYNNEI. Trimming cost V 3 bases and J 0 bases, with 9 bases left between them. The length of the CDR3 is 14 residues. This CDR3 is CASSDFRSSYEQYF. In DNA, the CDR3 is TGTGCCAGCAGTGACTTCCGGAGCTCCTACGAGCAGTACTTC.

CDR3 DNA sequence: TGTGCCAGTGTGACCGGGACAGAGAACACTGAAGCTTTCTTT. It specifies CASVTGTENTEAFF. The rearrangement joins TRBV6-1 to TRBJ1-1; 7 bases match TRBD1. Germline V gene sequence: CDR1 MNHNS, CDR2 SASEGT. Trimming removed 9 bases from V and 1 base from J; junction bases left unmatched: 8. The CDR3 is 14 residues long.